This T cell receptor (beta chain) is from a study of beta chain features in type 1 diabetes. Study overall: All of the samples together had approximately 100,000,000 sorted cells examined.

Central memory, naive, regulatory and stem cell-like memory CD4+ cells were sorted by CD45RO/CCR7/CD25/CD127/CD95/CD27. The authors obtained over 95% purity in all sorted populations. CDR3 length: 16 amino acids. Trimming left V 0 bases short and J 5 bases short, with 15 bases between. Germline V gives CDR1 SGHDN, CDR2 FVKESK. Every isolated RNA sample was fully reverse transcribed, so sequencing captured expressed TCRB transcripts. Using immunoSEQ multiplex PCR, the repertoire was profiled, and TCRdb retains in-frame clones only, with some absent. The sample yields some 350,000 clones, roughly 14% seen once. Study-wide results and caveats: Type 1 diabetes patients had TCRB CDR3s that were shorter (moderately but significantly so) in all four CD4+ subsets. In the patient group, naive, central memory and Treg TCRB repertoires seemed more alike than in the healthy donor group.

Concerning this clone: The antigen remains unidentified.

The source material was naive CD4+ T cells from blood. This receptor was obtained from a woman between 18 and 29 years old with type 1 diabetes. This chain uses TRBV14 with TRBJ2-3; D not resolved. CDR3 DNA: TGTGCCAGCAGCCAAGAGTGGGCAGCTCTGGGAGATACGCAGTATTTT. Translated: CASSQEWAALGDTQYF.